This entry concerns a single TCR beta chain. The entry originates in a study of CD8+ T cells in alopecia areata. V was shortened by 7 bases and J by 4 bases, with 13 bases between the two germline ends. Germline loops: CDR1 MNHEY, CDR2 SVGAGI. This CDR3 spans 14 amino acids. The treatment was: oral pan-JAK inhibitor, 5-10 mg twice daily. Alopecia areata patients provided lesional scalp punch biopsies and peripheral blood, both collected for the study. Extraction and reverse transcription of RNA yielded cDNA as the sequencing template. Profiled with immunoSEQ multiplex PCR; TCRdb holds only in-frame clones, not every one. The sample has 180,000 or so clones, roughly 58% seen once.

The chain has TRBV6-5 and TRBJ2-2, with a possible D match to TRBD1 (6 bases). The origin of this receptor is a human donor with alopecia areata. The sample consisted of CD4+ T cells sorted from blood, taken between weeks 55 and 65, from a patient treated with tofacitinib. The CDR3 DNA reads TGTGCCAGCAAAGGACAGCTAATCACCGGGGAGCTGTTTTTT. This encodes CASKGQLITGELFF.